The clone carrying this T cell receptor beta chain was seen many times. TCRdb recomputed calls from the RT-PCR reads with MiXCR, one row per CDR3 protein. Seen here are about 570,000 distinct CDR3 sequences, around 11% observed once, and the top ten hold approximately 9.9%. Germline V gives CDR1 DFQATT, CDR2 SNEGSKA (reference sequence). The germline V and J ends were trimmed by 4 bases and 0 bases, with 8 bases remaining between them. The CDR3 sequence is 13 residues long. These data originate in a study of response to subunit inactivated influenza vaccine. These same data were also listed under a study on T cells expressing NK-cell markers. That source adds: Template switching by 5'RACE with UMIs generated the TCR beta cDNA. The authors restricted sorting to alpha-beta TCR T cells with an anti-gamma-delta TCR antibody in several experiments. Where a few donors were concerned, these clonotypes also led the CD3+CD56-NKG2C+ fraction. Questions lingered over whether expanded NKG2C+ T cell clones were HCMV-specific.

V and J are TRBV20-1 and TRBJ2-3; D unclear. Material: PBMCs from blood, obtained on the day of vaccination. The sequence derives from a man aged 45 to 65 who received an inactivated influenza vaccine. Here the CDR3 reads CSAKKASTDTQYF. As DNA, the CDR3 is TGCAGTGCTAAAAAGGCGAGCACAGATACGCAGTATTTT.